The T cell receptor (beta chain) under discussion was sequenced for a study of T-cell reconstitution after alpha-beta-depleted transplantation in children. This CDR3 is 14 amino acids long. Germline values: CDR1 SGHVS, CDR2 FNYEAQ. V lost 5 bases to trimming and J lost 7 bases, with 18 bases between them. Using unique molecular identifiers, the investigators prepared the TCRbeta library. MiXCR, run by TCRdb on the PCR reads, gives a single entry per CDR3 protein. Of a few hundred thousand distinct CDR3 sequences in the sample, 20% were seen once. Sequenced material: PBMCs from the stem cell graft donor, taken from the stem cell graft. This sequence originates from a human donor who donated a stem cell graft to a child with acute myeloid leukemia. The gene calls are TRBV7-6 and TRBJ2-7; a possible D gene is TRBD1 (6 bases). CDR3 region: CASSALQGLGEQYF. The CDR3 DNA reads TGTGCCAGCAGCGCACTACAGGGCCTTGGTGAGCAGTACTTC.